Reported below is one T cell receptor (beta chain). Its antigen is unidentified. These data belong to a study of T-cell reconstitution after alpha-beta-depleted transplantation in children. The V end lost 5 bases, the J end lost 5 bases, and 12 bases lay between the germline ends. The germline V gene has CDR1 MRHNA and CDR2 SNTAGT. The CDR3 is 13 amino acids. Study-level findings and limits: T-cell counts and diversity at one year post-transplant came mainly from newly produced T cells.

Preparation of the TCRbeta library was carried out with unique molecular identifiers. TCRdb itself ran the PCR reads through MiXCR, one entry per CDR3 protein. The sample holds 700,000 to 850,000 distinct CDR3 sequences, around 17% seen once. This clonotype was obtained from a male patient between 10 and 17 years old who had a stem cell transplant for acute lymphoblastic leukemia, so the T cells may come from the graft donor. The material sequenced was PBMCs, mostly from graft donor cells, taken 360 days after TCRalphabeta/CD19-depleted stem cell transplant. This rearrangement joins TRBV6-4 to TRBJ1-2; no clear D. The CDR3 region is CASSPPGRYGYTF. The CDR3 DNA sequence: TGTGCCAGCAGTCCTCCTGGGCGGTATGGCTACACCTTC.